This T cell receptor beta chain appears in the sequencing data of a study of T-cell memory formation after mild COVID-19. Findings and limits, study-wide: While clones contracting from day 15 to 85 were balanced between CD4 and CD8, later expanders leaned CD4+.

Using its own MiXCR run on the 5' RACE reads, TCRdb lists one record per CDR3 protein. The repertoire includes roughly 500,000 distinct CDR3 sequences, 20% of them detected once, and roughly an eighth sits in the top ten. Germline V gene lookup returns CDR1 MNHEY and CDR2 SVGEGT. The V end was cut by 2 bases, the J end by 8 bases, with 10 bases between. The CDR3 runs 13 residues. As to this clonotype: Its antigen remains unknown.

The TCR was taken from an adult woman who had mild COVID-19 (a few samples of this study predate the infection). Cell type and time point are not known. The V call is TRBV6-2 or TRBV6-3, the J call TRBJ2-4; D gene ambiguous. Sequencing was performed on PBMCs or a T cell subset sorted from them (not recorded which). In nucleotides, the CDR3 is TGTGCCAGCAGTTACACTGAGGTCTACATTCAGTACTTC. It encodes CASSYTEVYIQYF.